This TCR beta chain was documented in a study of blood T cell repertoires in COVID-19. Overall study context: Sites across the United States, Italy and Spain contributed samples from acute and convalescent COVID-19. T cells, B-cell-depleted T cells, or PBMCs provided the cDNA or gDNA that served as material.

The CDR3 consists of 14 residues. The J segment lost 4 bases and the V segment lost 6 bases, leaving 7 bases of the junction unmatched. Germline V CDR1 and CDR2: SGHRS, YFSETQ. Per the original methods: From reference gene primer amplification, estimates of nucleated cell counts were derived. TCRdb keeps only in-frame clones here, not all; method: immunoSEQ multiplex PCR. The DNA gave D and trimming, while V, J and clone size come from that table. The sample shows 70,000 to 95,000 clones, roughly 96% of them seen only once. This clonotype was sampled from a human donor with active COVID-19. The donor label of this sample is uncertain. The material sequenced was peripheral blood. The gene calls are TRBV5-1 and TRBJ2-1; 7 positions agree with TRBD2. CDR3 loop: CASMPAGEYNEQFF. In DNA, the CDR3 is TGCGCCAGCATGCCGGCGGGGGAATACAATGAGCAGTTCTTC. Filled out from reference TRBV5-1 and TRBJ2-1, the complete variable domain reads KAGVTQTPRYLIKTRGQQVTLSCSPISGHRSVSWYQQTPGQGLQFLFEYFSETQRNKGNFPGRFSGRQFSNSRSEMNVSTLELGDSALYLCASMPAGEYNEQFFGPGTRLTVL.